The 19 T cell receptor beta chains reported below all come from one sample, sequenced in a study of vaccination effects on CD4 cells after COVID-19. TCRdb keeps only in-frame clones here, not all; method: immunoSEQ multiplex PCR. In the table there are 20,000 to 30,000 clones, over 75% of which are singletons. Pools of viral peptides were used by the ViraFEST assay to expand antigen-specific CD4+ T cells ahead of sequencing. When around ten days of culture had elapsed, CD4+ T cells were isolated. Subjects were given two BNT162b2 or mRNA-1273 vaccine doses. Antigens of these TCRs are unknown. The material was CD4+ T cells from PBMCs cultured with SARS-CoV-2 spike peptides, obtained after COVID-19 vaccination. The receptors stem from a human donor who received a COVID-19 vaccine. Some clones in this sample may be carry-over from other donors' samples.

V usage is TRBV13 and J usage is TRBJ2-1; D is uncertain. V dropped 1 base and J dropped 7 bases, with 11 bases sitting between them. In germline, CDR1 is PRHDT, CDR2 FYEKMQ (reference sequence). The CDR3 is made up of 14 amino acids. CDR3 sequence (DNA): TGTGCCAGCAGCTTAGTATCCTCAGGTAATGAGCAGTTCTTC. Amino acid sequence: CASSLVSSGNEQFF.

The V and J genes are TRBV2 and TRBJ1-5; 7 nucleotides match TRBD1. Germline CDR1 reads SNHLY; CDR2 reads FYNNEI. The CDR3 is 13 residues long. Losses at the gene ends were 4 bases for V and 5 bases for J; bases not matched to a gene: 2. The CDR3, as DNA: TGTGCCAGCAGTGGAACAGGGGATCAGCCCCAGCATTTT. Its protein is CASSGTGDQPQHF. Drawing the rest from reference TRBV2 and TRBJ1-5, the complete variable domain is EPEVTQTPSHQVTQMGQEVILRCVPISNHLYFYWYRQILGQKVEFLVSFYNNEISEKSEIFDDQFSVERPDGSNFTLKIRSTKLEDSAMYFCASSGTGDQPQHFGDGTRLSIL.

The rearrangement links TRBV2 to TRBJ2-3; D uncertain. V dropped 2 bases and J dropped 4 bases, with 10 bases sitting between them. The CDR3 has 14 residues. Per the germline V gene, CDR1 is SNHLY and CDR2 is FYNNEI. The CDR3 sequence is CASSERSNSDTQYF. In DNA form, the CDR3 reads TGTGCCAGCAGTGAACGAAGTAATTCAGATACGCAGTATTTT.

This clone is medium-sized within its sample. The chain has TRBV2 and TRBJ2-3, with 8 bases that match TRBD1. The germline CDR1 and CDR2 sequences are SNHLY and FYNNEI. V shed 5 bases, J shed 5 bases, and the junction held 9 bases outside the gene matches. The CDR3 is 15 amino acids. The CDR3 loop reads CASSIGTGRRDTQYF. The DNA of the CDR3 is TGTGCCAGCAGTATTGGGACAGGACGGAGAGATACGCAGTATTTT.

The chain joins TRBV5-4 to TRBJ1-2; TRBD1 agrees at 7 bases. Germline V gene data show CDR1 as SGHNT and CDR2 as YYREEE (reference sequence). The J segment lost 2 bases and the V segment lost 0 bases, leaving 7 bases of the junction unmatched. The CDR3 is made up of 16 amino acids. The CDR3 protein is CASSLVPTTGNYGYTF. The CDR3 DNA follows: TGTGCCAGCAGCTTGGTACCTACGACAGGGAACTATGGCTACACCTTC.

In DNA, the CDR3 is TGTGCCAGCAGGGACGTCGGACCGCAGAATTCACCCCTCCACTTT. Amino acids: CASRDVGPQNSPLHF. The V and J genes are TRBV6-5 and TRBJ1-6; no reliable D call. V lost 6 bases and J 7 bases, leaving 16 bases between the germline ends. CDR1 and CDR2 (germline): MNHEY, SVGAGI. This CDR3 has 15 residues.

The chain carries TRBV6-1 and TRBJ2-6, with 8 positions matching TRBD1. CDR1 MNHNS and CDR2 SASEGT come from the germline V gene. Losses at the gene ends were 5 bases for V and 3 bases for J; bases not matched to a gene: 6. The CDR3 contains 16 residues. The CDR3 loop is CASSKETGVGANVLTF. CDR3 DNA: TGTGCCAGCAGTAAAGAGACAGGGGTTGGGGCCAACGTCCTGACTTTC.

CDR3 residues: CSVRTGGNTEAFF. The CDR3 nucleotides are TGCAGCGTTCGCACAGGGGGAAACACTGAAGCTTTCTTT. The V call is TRBV29-1, the J call TRBJ1-1; the match to TRBD1 covers 8 bases. Germline CDR1 reads SQVTM; CDR2 reads ANQGSEA. The CDR3 runs 13 residues. Trimming at V came to 5 bases and at J to 2 bases, leaving 4 bases not matched to a gene.

The gene calls are TRBV15 and TRBJ1-6; TRBD1 agrees at 8 bases. The J segment lost 1 base and the V segment lost 3 bases, leaving 8 bases of the junction unmatched. CDR3 length equals 18 residues. Germline V gene data show CDR1 as LNHNV and CDR2 as YYDKDF (reference sequence). CDR3 amino acids: CATSSGQGLRSYNSPLHF. For the CDR3, the DNA is TGTGCCACCAGCAGCGGACAGGGTCTTAGGTCCTATAATTCACCCCTCCACTTT.

The chain joins TRBV24-1 to TRBJ2-3; 8 bases map to TRBD1. CDR3 length: 15 residues. Germline V CDR1 and CDR2: KGHDR, SFDVKD. With 3 bases clipped from V and 5 bases from J, the junction kept 6 bases outside the gene matches. CDR3 bases: TGTGCCACCAGTGATCCTCAGGGGGCAGGAGATACGCAGTATTTT. It yields the protein CATSDPQGAGDTQYF.

The chain recombines TRBV12-3 or TRBV12-4 with TRBJ2-1, with D perhaps TRBD1 (5 bases). There are 13 residues in the CDR3. Trimming removed 8 bases from V and 7 bases from J, with 15 bases in between. In DNA form, the CDR3 reads TGTGCCAGCGGATTACAGGTTGGGAATGAGCAGTTCTTC. Protein product: CASGLQVGNEQFF.

The chain employs TRBV12-3 or TRBV12-4 and TRBJ2-5; no clear D gene. Trimming stripped 8 bases from V and 6 bases from J, with 13 bases between. This CDR3 has 12 amino acids. CDR3 sequence reads: CASSGPGQTQYF. The CDR3 DNA is TGTGCCAGCTCTGGACCCGGGCAGACCCAGTACTTC.

This chain uses TRBV6-5 with TRBJ2-3; 9 bases agree with TRBD2. The CDR3 length is 15 residues. The germline gives CDR1 MNHEY, CDR2 SVGAGI. With 2 bases clipped from V and 6 bases from J, the junction kept 6 bases outside the gene matches. The CDR3 here is CASSYRRGGPDTQYF. The CDR3 DNA sequence: TGTGCCAGCAGTTACAGGCGGGGGGGCCCGGATACGCAGTATTTT.

This clone turned up a few times. The rearrangement joins TRBV5-4 to TRBJ1-1; no reliable D call. Between the trimmed V and J ends, which lost 5 bases and 1 base, there was a span of 12 bases. Germline CDR1 and CDR2: SGHNT and YYREEE (reference sequence). This CDR3 has 14 amino acids. The CDR3 bases are TGTGCCAGCAGTACCCCTTTACCGAACACTGAAGCTTTCTTT. The encoded protein is CASSTPLPNTEAFF.

The chain carries TRBV5-1 and TRBJ1-1; D remains unclear. The length of the CDR3 is 14 residues. From germline, CDR1 is SGHRS and CDR2 YFSETQ. With 0 bases removed from V and 4 bases from J, the gap between germline ends came to 10 bases. CDR3 sequence reads: CASSLAIQSTEAFF. CDR3 in DNA: TGCGCCAGCAGCTTGGCCATTCAAAGCACTGAAGCTTTCTTT.

This rearrangement joins TRBV29-1 to TRBJ2-1, with a possible D match to TRBD1 (6 bases). The CDR3 contains 13 residues. Germline V gene data show CDR1 as SQVTM and CDR2 as ANQGSEA. V lost 7 bases and J lost 2, with 12 bases in between. Here the CDR3 reads CSGTGRAYNEQFF. The CDR3 DNA is TGCAGCGGTACAGGGCGCGCCTACAATGAGCAGTTCTTC.

This chain joins TRBV5-5 and TRBJ2-5, with D hard to call. The V end was cut by 3 bases, the J end by 1 base, with 13 bases between. The V gene's germline CDR1 is SGHKS and CDR2 YYEKEE (reference sequence). This CDR3 has 15 amino acids. As DNA, the CDR3 is TGTGCCAGCAGCTCCTTAAAAGGCCCCCAAGAGACCCAGTACTTC. Encoded protein: CASSSLKGPQETQYF.

This chain connects TRBV5-4 to TRBJ1-1, with a possible D match to TRBD1 (5 bases). Between the trimmed V and J ends, which lost 3 bases and 4 bases, there was a span of 19 bases. Germline V gene sequence: CDR1 SGHNT, CDR2 YYREEE (reference sequence). The CDR3 has 16 amino acids. CDR3 DNA: TGTGCCAGCAGCTCCGATACGGGGGGGGTGGGCACTGAAGCTTTCTTT. This gives the protein CASSSDTGGVGTEAFF.

The rearrangement links TRBV5-5 to TRBJ2-7, with D perhaps matching TRBD2 (5 bases). Germline V gene data show CDR1 as SGHKS and CDR2 as YYEKEE (reference sequence). V was clipped by 4 bases and J by 3 bases, with 11 bases between them. The CDR3 runs 13 residues. CDR3 coding DNA: TGTGCCAGCAGCAAGCGGACCGACTACGAGCAGTACGTC. Its protein product is CASSKRTDYEQYV.